Sample share makes the clone carrying this T cell receptor beta chain medium-sized. The antigen is unknown. V was clipped by 1 base and J by 4 bases; unmatched bases: 2. Germline V gives CDR1 SGHNT, CDR2 YENEEA. The CDR3 spans 16 residues. Time point indicated: patch test 1, 2 weeks after DPC sensitization. As for treatment: therapeutic diphenylcyclopropenone sensitization with weekly scalp DPC. This sample stems from a study of human T cells and chemical hapten exposure. In the authors' workflow: Across samples, TCR counts had a median of roughly 96,000 and ranged from about 20,000 to 690,600. A single record per CDR3 protein comes from TCRdb applying MiXCR to the RACE reads. In this record, the V and J calls reflect TCRdb's handling and not the investigators' own analysis. The sample lists about 14,000 distinct CDR3 sequences, about a sixth occurring once. Study-wide results and limits: Alopecia in all donors means immunity may differ from healthy individuals. A positive correlation with patch test score was shown by PT1 expanded TCR counts. Against controls, expanded TCRs gave rise to significantly more large CDR3 similarity clusters.

V and J are TRBV11-3 and TRBJ2-1, with 12 nucleotides matching TRBD2. The sample was whole blood, taken in connection with sensitization to the hapten diphenylcyclopropenone (DPC). This sequence originates from a woman in her 30s with alopecia areata. Some clones in this sample may be carry-over from other donors' samples. This CDR3 reads CASSLGLAGGYNEQFF. The CDR3 DNA sequence: TGTGCCAGCAGCTTAGGGCTAGCGGGGGGGTACAATGAGCAGTTCTTC.